This T cell receptor beta chain was recorded in a study of cytomegalovirus exposure and HLA in healthy donors (dated by TCRdb to 2016 to 2017). About the investigation overall: An earlier analysis of 587 of the donors reported about 300 Gb of sequence data and 95 million to 130 million unique TCR beta sequences obtained from about 179 million T cells. An early release that covered some 640 HLA-typed donors contained approximately 300 gigabases of sequencing data and tens of millions of unique TCR sequences. Among the approximately 430 genotyped donors, approximately 82% belonged to the genetic ancestry cluster associated with self-reported Caucasian donors. The study was designed to test whether signatures of past pathogen exposure could be identified by cataloging public T cell receptors. The study used immunosequencing to profile the T cell repertoires of several hundred subjects and linked those repertoires to cytomegalovirus serostatus. A separate validation cohort of roughly 130 different subjects was used in addition to the roughly 670-subject first cohort. High-throughput TCR immunosequencing, statistical association of individual TCRs with disease status, and machine learning were combined to predict cytomegalovirus infection status. To study patterns of TCR occurrence, a later analysis re-analyzed previously published TCR beta repertoires from 666 donors and added high-resolution HLA genotyping. Rather than drawing on any new phenotypic data, the later analysis identified candidate immune exposures from TCR beta sequences and the way those sequences occurred across donors. In an earlier analysis of about 590 of the donors, high-throughput TCR beta sequencing was used to judge whether each TCR beta V gene segment behaved as functional or pseudogenic. Donor age, sex, ethnicity and CMV serostatus were collected together with the repertoire data. A later genetic analysis used genome-wide SNP genotypes for about 60% of the roughly 670 donors, treating that subset as a discovery cohort. Every discovery cohort repertoire had been produced on one sequencing platform. Both class I and class II loci were covered by HLA typing, at four-digit resolution. The number of donors typed differed by locus, with 629-630 for A, B, C, DRB1 and DQB1, 522 for DQA1, 600 to 610 for DPA1, and 400 to 490 for DPB1. A handful of DR-DQ haplotypes were handled as single units for association and clustering because linkage in the cohort was strong. On average, 235,054 unique TCR beta nucleotide sequences were sequenced per donor among fewer than 500 genotyped donors of the cohort, with roughly 19% of those sequences being non-productive.

The full study reports these points: A later analysis found that most CMV-associated TCR beta chains appeared HLA-restricted, with HLA associations seemingly driven largely by CMV exposure. The authors suggested that the approach could potentially be generalized to other disease states and immunological phenotypes. Because counts were too low, seventeen rarely observed V segments, including chromosome 9 orphons, were excluded from the earlier analysis of roughly 580 of the donors. A total of 150 to 200 TCR beta chains were listed by the study as associated with cytomegalovirus. Only TCR beta chains were sequenced in this cohort, and the absence of alpha or paired-chain data limited detectable features. An association between a missense DCLRE1C variant and V-gene and J-gene trimming of TCR beta chains was found in a later genetic analysis and replicated in an independent cohort. Compared with equally common non-associated chains, HLA-associated TCR beta chains in a later analysis were more clonally expanded and had lower generation probabilities. A further reported finding was that TCR beta sequences accurately predicted the HLA-A and HLA-B alleles for most subjects in the first cohort. The sequencing pipeline was judged likely to have produced a cluster of highly shared sequence variants as a technical artifact. In both the original and validation cohorts, the classifier was reported to diagnose cytomegalovirus status with high specificity and sensitivity. Linkage disequilibrium might explain the correlated functional status among segregating V segments, but an unknown experimental factor could not be excluded. Compared with the approximately 710-donor mean, donors in an Asian-associated ancestry cluster had fewer N-insertions in productive TCRs, according to a later genetic analysis. Broadly in line with IMGT annotations, most TCR beta V segments showed up in productive rearrangements about 90% or about 30% of the time in an earlier analysis of under 700 of the donors. Some IMGT-functional V segments, including TRBV6-2 and TRBV6-3, could not be distinguished by the 87-base-pair reads and were therefore excluded. CMV serostatus was the only immune exposure information available for the cohort. Because HLA typing was missing for some donors at each locus, association tests included only the typed subset. Strong co-occurrence of HLA alleles, especially DR and DQ, made assigning TCR associations to individual alleles difficult. Across donors, most TCR sequences were observed very rarely, whereas some public TCRs were present in many individuals. A later analysis reported that several top co-occurrence clusters appeared linked to parvovirus B19, influenza, CMV and Epstein-Barr virus. In vitro tests confirmed that a few of the cytomegalovirus-associated TCR beta chains recognize cytomegalovirus antigens. In a later analysis, TCR association rates were found to vary across HLA loci, with the most associated TCRs seen for DRB1 alleles and the fewest for HLA-C alleles. A later analysis associated 16,951 TCR beta sequences with specific HLA alleles at a false discovery rate of 0.05. Presence/absence analyses assumed roughly uniform sequencing depth across donors, an assumption that may not hold.

V has 0 bases trimmed and J has 7 bases trimmed; junction bases matching no gene number 5. Via the germline V gene, CDR1 is MGHRA and CDR2 YSYEKL. Spanning cysteine to phenylalanine, the CDR3 consists of 15 amino acids. This entry keeps only the CDR3 DNA: 45 bases, framed from base 1. The library was generated by the immunoSEQ multiplex PCR assay. For the multiplex PCR, a mixture combining 60 forward primers for TCR Vbeta segments and 13 reverse primers for TCR Jbeta segments was used. The CDR3 region of rearranged TCR beta genes was amplified from genomic DNA by a multiplex PCR assay. The Illumina HiSeq System was used to sequence the amplified TCR beta libraries as 87-base-pair reads. The paper's data handling went like this. Across the roughly 670 repertoires, a later analysis counted 80 million or so unique TCR beta chains, some 11 million of which were shared by at least two donors. A nearest-neighbor algorithm error-corrected the raw reads and collapsed the reads into unique sequences, merging closely related sequences to remove PCR and sequencing errors. CDR3 sequences were aligned to IMGT reference sequences to assign V, D and J gene segments. For a sequence to be retained, at least a six-nucleotide match to both a V gene segment and a J gene segment was required. A rearrangement counted as productive if the CDR3 had no stop codons and remained in frame with V and J, and every other rearrangement counted as non-productive. Following IMGT convention, CDR3 was defined as the stretch from the second conserved V-encoded cysteine to the conserved J-encoded phenylalanine. The earlier analysis of 587 of the donors excluded any sequence lacking an unambiguous match to a single V gene segment. In an earlier analysis of around 590 of the donors, a V segment was called functional when productive rearrangements were above 56.7%, and segregating when the standard deviation between donors exceeded 5%. To diagnose cytomegalovirus status from the catalog of TCR beta chain sequences, a statistical classification framework was built. A later analysis assigned V and J genes by comparing TCR nucleotide sequences with IMGT/GENE-DB human TR gene sequences. In a later analysis, CDR3 sequences and most-parsimonious VDJ recombination scenarios were assigned using the TCRdist pipeline. In a later analysis, every TCR beta chain was defined by the combination of its CDR3 amino acid sequence and its V-gene family, and reads without a unique V-gene family were dropped. To address suspected cross-contamination and a sequencing artifact, a later analysis removed around 590 highly shared, low-generation-probability nucleotide sequences. In a later analysis, a clonal expansion index for each public chain was calculated from normalized within-repertoire ranks of inferred template counts. In a later analysis, generation probabilities were computed with a VDJ recombination model fitted to out-of-frame rearrangements, and the resulting probabilities were checked against IGoR. A later analysis scored TCR-TCR, TCR-HLA and TCR-CMV co-occurrence with hypergeometric tests, applying a repertoire-size bias correction to TCR pairs. In a later analysis, false discovery rates were estimated by permuting HLA or CMV assignments 20 times. A later analysis grouped co-occurring TCRs with DBSCAN, adding TCRdist sequence similarity when clustering within HLA-allele-positive subsets. Repertoires with fewer than 30,000 or more than 120,000 public chains, plus five repertoires with anomalous nucleotide sharing, were excluded from co-occurrence clustering. The table was pulled from immuneACCESS by TCRdb, which kept in-frame rearrangements only. Such tables lose some clones; where checked, under half of the loss comes from unresolved V genes, and the rest has no known cause. The DNA was the basis for D and trimming; V, J and clone size are from that table. The sample table records 170,000 or so clones; 78% of these occur just once. Approximately 3% of the sample belongs to the ten largest clones.

This clone appeared a few times. Its antigen is unknown. The record has no base qualities; no much larger clone is one base away. In total, 500 to 700 healthy bone marrow donors made up the cohort. All cohort members were sampled while nominally healthy, although unrecorded immune exposures were likely present. The donor was CMV seronegative and was included in the group of 352 seronegative cohort members. Each donor provided a peripheral blood sample, and peripheral blood mononuclear cells were used for TCR beta sequencing. Genomic DNA was extracted from the blood cell samples with the Qiagen DNeasy Blood Extraction Kit.

The sample taken for sequencing was PBMCs. Rearrangement joined TRBV4-1 to TRBJ2-1; the central 8 bases match TRBD2. The TCR comes from a woman aged 35 to 49 in good health and CMV-seronegative. DNA sequence: TGCGCCAGCAGCCAAGATGGGACTAGTAGGAATGAGCAGTTCTTC. Its product reads: CASSQDGTSRNEQFF.